The clone carrying this T cell receptor beta chain has just a few counts. This sample is drawn from a study of cytotoxic CD8 clonotypes in ibrutinib-treated CLL. On the study more broadly: The patients comprised roughly 10 relapsed/refractory and around 14 treatment-naive cases, roughly 18 IGHV unmutated.

This table comes from immunoSEQ multiplex PCR, and its TCRdb copy is limited to in-frame clones, with some not included. In the table there are around 15,000 clones, about 65% of which are singletons. CDR1 SGHKS and CDR2 YYEKEE come from the germline V gene (reference sequence). The CDR3 length is 14 residues. Trimming cost V 1 base and J 7 bases, with 9 bases left between them. The TCR originated in a human donor with chronic lymphocytic leukemia. The chain recombines TRBV5-5 with TRBJ1-6; D gene unclear. Sequenced material: PBMCs, taken before ibrutinib treatment. The CDR3 DNA reads TGTGCCAGCAGCTTGAAGGGCAGGAATTCACCCCTCCACTTT. Amino acid sequence: CASSLKGRNSPLHF.